Sequencing of this T cell receptor beta chain was carried out in a study of blood T cell repertoires in COVID-19. In the study overall: Researchers got acute and convalescent COVID-19 samples from the United States, Italy and Spain.

There are 16 residues in the CDR3. The V gene lost 0 bases and the J gene lost 4 bases, with 18 bases spanning the gap. Per germline, CDR1 GTSNPN and CDR2 SVGIG (reference sequence). Measured with immunoSEQ multiplex PCR; TCRdb has only the in-frame clones, and not every one. The sample carries under 300,000 clones, around 89% recorded once. Source material: peripheral blood. The chain has TRBV30 and TRBJ2-5, with a possible D match to TRBD1 (6 bases). The origin of this receptor is a woman aged 40 to 50 who had recovered from COVID-19. Here the CDR3 DNA reads TGTGCCTGGAGTGTCGGTGGGGGCGGTTTTGGAGAGACCCAGTACTTC. Its translation: CAWSVGGGGFGETQYF.